The 20 T cell receptor beta chains below were found in one sample sequenced in a study of T-cell reconstitution after alpha-beta-depleted transplantation in children. Unique molecular identifiers tagged the TCRbeta library. TCRdb re-called the PCR reads through MiXCR, storing one row per CDR3 protein. This sample yields over 200,000 distinct CDR3 sequences, of which roughly 10% are seen a single time; approximately 6.2% belongs to the top ten. Specimen: PBMCs from the stem cell graft donor, collected from the stem cell graft. The receptors stem from a human donor who donated a stem cell graft to a child with acute lymphoblastic leukemia.

The gene calls are TRBV29-1 and TRBJ1-5, with D possibly being TRBD1 (6 bases). Trimming took off 6 bases at V and 2 bases at J, with 20 bases between the two ends. This CDR3 spans 16 amino acids. Germline loops: CDR1 SQVTM, CDR2 ANQGSEA. CDR3 sequence (DNA): TGCAGCGTGGTTACACAAGGGGGTAGTGGCAATCAGCCCCAGCATTTT. Residues: CSVVTQGGSGNQPQHF.

Only a few counts were recorded for this clonotype. This chain connects TRBV11-2 to TRBJ1-3; D call uncertain. Germline CDR1 reads SGHAT; CDR2 reads FQNNGV. The germline V and J ends were trimmed by 0 bases and 0 bases, with 3 bases remaining between them. This CDR3 is 14 amino acids long. The CDR3 nucleotides read TGTGCCAGCAGCTTAGAATTCTCTGGAAACACCATATATTTT. It translates to CASSLEFSGNTIYF.

The chain links TRBV12-3 or TRBV12-4 to TRBJ1-2; no clear D. The V gene lost 5 bases and the J gene lost 8 bases, with 18 bases spanning the gap. This CDR3 comprises 14 residues. The CDR3 is CASSPTRASGGYTF. The CDR3 nucleotides read TGTGCCAGCAGTCCTACGCGGGCTTCGGGAGGCTACACCTTC.

This clonotype has only a few counts. The chain joins TRBV12-3 or TRBV12-4 to TRBJ2-7; 9 bases line up with TRBD1. V was clipped by 6 bases and J by 4 bases; unmatched bases: 7. The CDR3 covers 14 residues. The DNA of the CDR3 is TGTGCCAGCAGAAGGGACAGGGCGGCTTACGAGCAGTACTTC. This gives the protein CASRRDRAAYEQYF.

This clonotype turned up a few times. This chain connects TRBV10-2 to TRBJ2-7; 9 bases match TRBD1. J lost 1 base, V lost 4 bases, and 8 bases had no gene match. The CDR3 length is 16 residues. Germline assignment: CDR1 WSHSY and CDR2 SAAADI. CDR3 residues: CASSAIPGTGSYEQYF. In nucleotides, the CDR3 is TGCGCCAGCAGTGCTATTCCCGGGACAGGGTCCTACGAGCAGTACTTC.

The chain is built from TRBV5-1 and TRBJ2-3, with 7 bases matching TRBD2. Germline CDR1 is SGHRS and CDR2 is YFSETQ. The CDR3 covers 15 residues. With V trimmed by 3 bases and J by 5 bases, 9 bases remained unmatched. As DNA, the CDR3 is TGCGCCAGCAGCTGGAGGGGAGGGAGCGAAGATACGCAGTATTTT. Encoded protein: CASSWRGGSEDTQYF.

This chain links TRBV3-1 with TRBJ1-1; no definite D call. Germline CDR1 reads LGHDT; CDR2 reads YNNKEL (reference sequence). The CDR3 loop spans 13 amino acids. Trimming cost V 0 bases and J 4 bases, with 6 bases left between them. The DNA of the CDR3 is TGTGCCAGCAGCCAAGAGCGGGCCACTGAAGCTTTCTTT. Its protein product is CASSQERATEAFF.

There are a few counts of this clonotype. The V and J genes are TRBV5-1 and TRBJ2-7, with 16 bases identical to TRBD2. The V and J ends lost 3 bases and 1 base, in that order; junction bases with no gene match: 4. This CDR3 has 17 residues. The germline V gene encodes CDR1 SGHRS and CDR2 YFSETQ. This chain's CDR3 is CASSSGTSGGASYEQYF. The CDR3 DNA reads TGCGCCAGCAGCTCCGGGACTAGCGGGGGGGCGTCCTACGAGCAGTACTTC.

Ten or more counts support this clonotype. This chain links TRBV5-1 with TRBJ2-7; 13 nucleotides align to TRBD2. After removal of 2 bases from V and 2 bases from J, the junction contained 7 bases not matched to a gene. This CDR3 contains 17 residues. In germline, CDR1 is SGHRS, CDR2 YFSETQ. CDR3 in DNA: TGCGCCAGCAGCTTAGAGACTAGCGGGGGGTTAACCTACGAGCAGTACTTC. This codes for CASSLETSGGLTYEQYF.

This clonotype has a handful of counts. The chain carries TRBV27 and TRBJ1-1; D uncertain. The germline gives CDR1 MNHEY, CDR2 SMNVEV (reference sequence). Trimming removed 5 bases from V and 11 bases from J, with 30 bases in between. The CDR3 loop spans 17 amino acids. Here the CDR3 reads CASSPIFPTRTVDAAFF. The CDR3 coding sequence is TGTGCCAGCAGTCCGATATTCCCTACCCGGACGGTGGATGCCGCTTTCTTT.

This chain uses TRBV3-1 with TRBJ2-3; 15 bases agree with TRBD2. CDR3 length: 19 residues. V trimming: 4 bases; J trimming: 7 bases; junction bases outside the gene matches: 15. CDR1 and CDR2 (germline): LGHDT, YNNKEL (reference sequence). CDR3 residues: CASSRGTSGGSDPHHTQYF. The CDR3 DNA is TGTGCCAGCAGCCGGGGGACTAGCGGGGGGTCTGACCCTCATCATACGCAGTATTTT.

This clonotype was seen a few times. CDR3 DNA sequence: TGTGCCAGCAGCCGGATCGCAGGGGCGGAGAACCAGTTCTTC. It yields the protein CASSRIAGAENQFF. The V call is TRBV6-5, the J call TRBJ2-1, with a possible D match to TRBD1 (6 bases). V lost 6 bases to trimming and J lost 13 bases, with 22 bases between them. Germline CDR1 reads MNHEY; CDR2 reads SVGAGI. This CDR3 region has 14 residues.

This clonotype was observed at least ten times. The V and J genes are TRBV19 and TRBJ1-5; D not resolved. The CDR3 has 15 residues. Between the trimmed V and J ends, which lost 6 bases and 0 bases, there was a span of 12 bases. Germline assignment: CDR1 LNHDA and CDR2 SQIVND (reference sequence). The DNA of the CDR3 is TGTGCCAGTAGCAGGACGGCGAATAGCAATCAGCCCCAGCATTTT. Translated: CASSRTANSNQPQHF.

This clonotype has only a few counts. This chain uses TRBV5-1 with TRBJ1-1; D is ambiguous. Trimming cost V 0 bases and J 6 bases, with 12 bases left between them. The CDR3 is made up of 14 amino acids. From germline, CDR1 is SGHRS and CDR2 YFSETQ. The DNA for the CDR3 is TGCGCCAGCAGCTTGGCCTGGGCTAAGGCTGAAGCTTTCTTT. This translates into CASSLAWAKAEAFF.

This clonotype was counted ten times or more. This rearrangement joins TRBV12-3 or TRBV12-4 to TRBJ1-1; D is uncertain. The V gene lost 1 base and the J gene lost 8 bases, with 8 bases spanning the gap. This CDR3 is 12 amino acids long. As DNA, the CDR3 is TGTGCCAGCAGTTTAGACAGCATAGAAGCTTTCTTT. Protein sequence: CASSLDSIEAFF.

The chain carries TRBV28 and TRBJ2-1, with 10 bases aligning to TRBD1. Germline V CDR1 and CDR2: MDHEN, SYDVKM. V lost 8 bases and J lost 4; bases outside the gene matches: 2. The length of the CDR3 is 13 residues. As DNA, the CDR3 is TGTGCCAGCGGGACAGGGGTTTACAATGAGCAGTTCTTC. Its protein product is CASGTGVYNEQFF.

This clonotype was counted ten times or more. The V gene is TRBV5-1, the J gene TRBJ2-1; 10 bases are a match to TRBD1. Germline V gene sequence: CDR1 SGHRS, CDR2 YFSETQ. Trimming took 5 bases from V and 4 from J; bases not matched to a gene: 6. The CDR3 covers 15 residues. The CDR3 DNA follows: TGCGCCAGCAGGTTTGGGACAGGGGAATACAATGAGCAGTTCTTC. Amino acid sequence: CASRFGTGEYNEQFF.

This clonotype was detected ten times or more. V and J are TRBV7-2 and TRBJ1-1; maybe TRBD1 (6 bases). The V gene lost 5 bases and the J gene lost 4 bases, with 17 bases spanning the gap. The CDR3 contains 15 residues. CDR1 is SGHTA and CDR2 is FQGNSA in the germline V gene. CDR3 nucleotides: TGTGCCAGCAGCGCACACAGGGTGGTTAGCACTGAAGCTTTCTTT. It yields the protein CASSAHRVVSTEAFF. The whole variable domain, remainder taken from reference TRBV7-2 and TRBJ1-1, is GAGVSQSPSNKVTEKGKDVELRCDPISGHTALYWYRQSLGQGLEFLIYFQGNSAPDKSGLPSDRFSAERTGGSVSTLTIQRTQQEDSAVYLCASSAHRVVSTEAFFGQGTRLTVV.

This clonotype was counted at least ten times. V usage is TRBV6-1 and J usage is TRBJ1-6; D is unclear. Per the germline V gene, CDR1 is MNHNS and CDR2 is SASEGT. The V end was cut by 4 bases, the J end by 4 bases, with 8 bases between. This CDR3 region has 14 residues. CDR3 in DNA: TGTGCCAGCAGTGCGGGTCCTTATAATTCACCCCTCCACTTT. Translation: CASSAGPYNSPLHF.

This clonotype was detected ten times or more. The chain couples TRBV5-1 to TRBJ2-1; D is unclear. From germline, CDR1 is SGHRS and CDR2 YFSETQ. Trimming removed 0 bases at V and 6 bases at J, with 10 bases between. The CDR3 consists of 14 residues. Written as DNA, the CDR3 is TGCGCCAGCAGCTTGGGTGGCCAGAGCAATGAGCAGTTCTTC. Encoded protein: CASSLGGQSNEQFF.